Presented here are 6 T cell receptor beta chains from one specimen sequenced in a study of early T cells in non-severe SARS-CoV-2 infection. MiXCR, applied by TCRdb to the 5' RACE reads, yields one record per CDR3 protein. The table records 35,000 to 45,000 distinct CDR3 sequences, 12% of them present only once. Sequencing used whole blood. The receptors stem from an adult who was a healthcare worker with PCR-confirmed SARS-CoV-2 infection or an uninfected control (not recorded which).

This clonotype was seen repeatedly, ten times or more. The chain recombines TRBV4-1 with TRBJ2-2; 7 nucleotides align to TRBD2. The CDR3 is 18 amino acids. Germline loops: CDR1 MGHRA, CDR2 YSYEKL. V shed 3 bases, J shed 1 base, and the junction held 11 bases outside the gene matches. DNA for the CDR3: TGCGCCAGCAGCCACTACCAGTGGGCTAGCGGGAACACCGGGGAGCTGTTTTTT. Translation gives CASSHYQWASGNTGELFF.

This clonotype was detected ten times or more. The gene calls are TRBV19 and TRBJ2-1, with D uncertain. Trimming took off 0 bases at V and 4 bases at J, with 10 bases between the two ends. CDR3 length equals 15 residues. In germline, CDR1 is LNHDA, CDR2 SQIVND (reference sequence). The CDR3: CASSIDIPRYNEQFF. CDR3 coding DNA: TGTGCCAGTAGTATAGATATCCCCCGGTACAATGAGCAGTTCTTC.

This clonotype was picked up a small number of times. V and J are TRBV12-3 or TRBV12-4 and TRBJ1-1; D is possibly TRBD1 (5 bases). Trimming took 6 bases from V and 0 from J, leaving 14 bases between them. CDR3 size: 15 residues. The CDR3, as DNA: TGTGCCAGCAGGCCGAGCGGGGCCATGAACACTGAAGCTTTCTTT. The encoded protein is CASRPSGAMNTEAFF.

As concerns this clonotype: A read error may be the cause here, since a much bigger clone is one base away. The chain is built from TRBV20-1 and TRBJ1-4, with D possibly being TRBD1 (6 bases). Looked up from germline, CDR1 is DFQATT and CDR2 is SNEGSKA (reference sequence). V was pared by 8 bases and J by 5 bases, with 18 bases between. This CDR3 has 14 amino acids. The CDR3 region is CSTNPTGQNEKLFF. Written as DNA, the CDR3 is TGCAGTACTAATCCGACAGGCCAGAATGAAAAACTGTTTTTT.

This clonotype was counted at least ten times. The rearrangement uses TRBV28 and TRBJ1-4; D unresolved. The V gene's germline CDR1 is MDHEN and CDR2 SYDVKM. V lost 4 bases, J lost 7 bases, and 4 bases lay in between. There are 11 residues in the CDR3. Here the CDR3 DNA reads TGTGCCAGCAGTTCAATTGAAAAACTGTTTTTT. Amino acid sequence: CASSSIEKLFF.

This clonotype was found many times. This chain links TRBV11-2 with TRBJ2-7, with D tentatively TRBD1 (5 bases). The length of the CDR3 is 14 residues. Trimming stripped 10 bases from V and 0 bases from J, with 16 bases between. Germline V CDR1 and CDR2: SGHAT, FQNNGV. Here the CDR3 reads CATRLGHSSYEQYF. For the CDR3, the DNA is TGTGCCACCCGCCTTGGACACAGCTCCTACGAGCAGTACTTC. The variable domain in full, completed from reference TRBV11-2 and TRBJ2-7, reads EAGVAQSPRYKIIEKRQSVAFWCNPISGHATLYWYQQILGQGPKLLIQFQNNGVVDDSQLPKDRFSAERLKGVDSTLKIQPAKLEDSAVYLCATRLGHSSYEQYFGPGTRLTVT.